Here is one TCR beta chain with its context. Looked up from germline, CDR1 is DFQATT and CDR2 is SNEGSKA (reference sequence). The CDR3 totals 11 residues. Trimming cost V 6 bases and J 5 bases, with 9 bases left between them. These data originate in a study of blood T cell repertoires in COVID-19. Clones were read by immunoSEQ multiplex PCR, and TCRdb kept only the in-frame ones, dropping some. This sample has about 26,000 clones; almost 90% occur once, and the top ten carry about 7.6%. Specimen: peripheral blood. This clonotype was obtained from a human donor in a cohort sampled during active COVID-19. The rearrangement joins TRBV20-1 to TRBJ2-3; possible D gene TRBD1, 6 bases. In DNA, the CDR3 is TGCAGTGCCCTGACAGGAGATACGCAGTATTTT. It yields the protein CSALTGDTQYF.